This is a list of T cell receptor beta chains from one sample in a study of PD-1 blockade in classical Hodgkin lymphoma. Here immunoSEQ multiplex PCR was the method, and the copy in TCRdb shows in-frame clones only, minus some. The table has around 91,000 clones, more than 80% seen once. The starting material was peripheral blood mononuclear cells (PBMCs), obtained before the second cycle of nivolumab. These receptors were collected from a human donor with classical Hodgkin lymphoma. CDR3s leave out the opening cysteine and the closing phenylalanine or tryptophan.

j_gene | v_gene | CDR3aa
TRBJ2-5 | TRBV11-2 | ASSLGLEKTQY
TRBJ1-1 | TRBV9 | ASSNNLGTDIKNTEAF
TRBJ1-1 | TRBV18 | ASSPRRDRGPLSDTEAF
TRBJ2-5 | TRBV9 | ASSPNLGTGTARKTQY
TRBJ1-4 | TRBV10-3 | AISESNEKLF
TRBJ1-2 | TRBV28 | ASSKDRYYGYT
TRBJ1-1 | TRBV27 | ASKRFGTEAF
TRBJ2-1 | TRBV5-4 | ASSLVTSAYNEQF
TRBJ1-1 | TRBV7-2 | ASRPARGPEAF
TRBJ2-1 | TRBV12-2 | ASRLVELAGVYNEQF
TRBJ2-2 | TRBV5-1 | ASSPGLAGVPNTGELF
TRBJ1-1 | TRBV10-3 | AITDRAVNTEAF
TRBJ2-2 | TRBV4-1 | ASSPNGGPIRGAV
TRBJ2-3 | TRBV5-4 | ASSAGLAGGTDTQY
TRBJ1-5 | TRBV7-2 | ASSPRQGDQPQH
TRBJ2-7 | TRBV2 | ASSEAPGEQY
TRBJ2-1 | TRBV6-1 | ASSAYSYSSYNEQF
TRBJ2-1 | TRBV15 | ATSRDGGSSYNEQF
TRBJ1-1 | TRBV5-1 | VSSPGGTTEAF
TRBJ2-7 | TRBV10-3 | AISGTTYEQY
TRBJ2-7 | TRBV28 | ASRRSSYEQY
TRBJ2-3 | TRBV5-1 | ASSPTHSTDTQY
TRBJ1-1 | TRBV7-6 | ASSLAAGTANTEAF
TRBJ2-1 | TRBV4-1 | ASSPRLADYNEQF
TRBJ2-7 | TRBV5-4 | ASSPGTVKNEQY
TRBJ2-1 | TRBV5-1 | ASSLSIAGGRNEQF
TRBJ2-3 | TRBV11-3 | ASSFPRGAVGPGTDTQY
TRBJ1-3 | TRBV5-6 | ASSWDRGNTIY
TRBJ2-7 | TRBV5-1 | ASSLFTGEQY
TRBJ2-3 | TRBV5-4 | ASSATSGSPHTQY
TRBJ2-7 | TRBV4-1 | ASSPLGAGVSEQY
TRBJ1-3 | TRBV5-4 | ASSLDPRSSGNTIY
TRBJ1-3 | TRBV9 | ASSVGRVREAGNTIY
TRBJ2-7 | TRBV6-5 | ASRFRGLSEQY
TRBJ2-2 | TRBV19 | ASSIRGSGSSGELF
TRBJ2-1 | TRBV9 | ASSVVPSGSPWEQF
TRBJ2-7 | TRBV18 | ASSPQHSYEQY
TRBJ1-1 | TRBV6-6 | ASKATGIGSEAF
TRBJ2-2 | TRBV7-7 | ASRASNTGELF
TRBJ1-5 | TRBV19 | ASNGSNQPQH
TRBJ2-1 | TRBV2 | ASRASDEQF
TRBJ2-3 | TRBV6-4 | ASSGTRAGWDTQY
TRBJ2-3 | TRBV21-1 | ASSKRGTSGRRLEDTQY
TRBJ2-1 | TRBV7-3 | ASSSTSGMRNEQF
TRBJ2-3 | TRBV5-8 | ASSPGTRINTQY
TRBJ1-3 | TRBV7-9 | ASLRSNGDTIY
TRBJ2-7 | TRBV10-3 | AISGVAGSSYEQY
TRBJ1-3 | TRBV7-2 | ASSLAIGGYGNTIY
TRBJ2-7 | TRBV2 | ASSPWTSGSPYEQY
TRBJ2-5 | TRBV6-6 | ASALGEARETQY
TRBJ1-1 | TRBV5-1 | ASSLAGYGGDTEAF
TRBJ2-1 | TRBV29-1 | SVSPKGVNEQF
TRBJ1-1 | TRBV2 | ARRQGNTEAF
TRBJ1-1 | TRBV9 | ASSVEGAPGTEAF